The 8 T cell receptor beta chains below all came from one sample that was sequenced in a study of CD8+CD57+ T cells in acquired aplastic anemia. TCR beta VDJ and CDR3 were profiled, and genomic DNA was the template. TCRdb used MiXCR to reprocess the reads, holding one entry per CDR3 protein. The sample contains under 200,000 distinct CDR3 sequences, just under 45% of which appear only once. The source material was sorted CD4+, CD8+, or CD8+CD57+ T cells (not recorded which) from PBMCs. The receptors shown here come from a human donor in good health.

At least ten counts were recorded for this clonotype. V usage is TRBV6-5 and J usage is TRBJ1-1; 9 positions agree with TRBD1. Germline CDR1 and CDR2: MNHEY and SVGAGI. The CDR3 totals 17 residues. Losses at the gene ends were 5 bases for V and 2 bases for J; bases not matched to a gene: 12. This chain's CDR3 is CASSPPGTGSLNTEAFF. The CDR3 region has the DNA TGTGCCAGCAGTCCCCCCGGGACAGGGAGCCTTAACACTGAAGCTTTCTTT.

The rearrangement links TRBV12-3 or TRBV12-4 to TRBJ2-1; perhaps TRBD1 as D (6 bases). Trimming left V 6 bases short and J 2 bases short, with 11 bases between. This CDR3 is 14 amino acids long. As DNA, the CDR3 is TGTGCCAGCAGAACGGGACAAACCTACAATGAGCAGTTCTTC. The encoded protein is CASRTGQTYNEQFF.

This sequence joins TRBV2 and TRBJ1-2; 7 nucleotides agree with TRBD1. Germline V gives CDR1 SNHLY, CDR2 FYNNEI. This CDR3 is 15 amino acids long. Losses at the gene ends were 8 bases for V and 2 bases for J; bases not matched to a gene: 11. Here the CDR3 DNA reads TGTGCCAGCGCCAACACAGGGGTTCAGAACTATGGCTACACCTTC. Encoded protein: CASANTGVQNYGYTF.

The chain has TRBV2 and TRBJ2-7; 9 nucleotides line up with TRBD2. V shed 6 bases and J 1 base; nucleotides not matched to a gene: 7. The CDR3 sequence is 15 residues long. CDR1 SNHLY and CDR2 FYNNEI come from the germline V gene. The CDR3 nucleotides read TGTGCCAGCAGCGTGACTAGCGGACATTCCTACGAGCAGTACTTC. Residues: CASSVTSGHSYEQYF.

The chain employs TRBV24-1 and TRBJ2-1, with D possibly called TRBD1 or TRBD2 (5 bases each). V was cut by 12 bases and J by 10 bases, with 21 bases left in between. The CDR3 loop spans 13 amino acids. Looked up from germline, CDR1 is KGHDR and CDR2 is SFDVKD. The CDR3 protein is CAAGDRRSYEQFF. CDR3 nucleotide sequence: TGTGCCGCCGGGGACCGACGATCCTACGAGCAGTTCTTC.

CDR3 sequence: CASEERFGANVLTF. In DNA form, the CDR3 reads TGTGCCAGCGAGGAGAGGTTTGGGGCCAACGTCCTGACTTTC. The chain links TRBV19 to TRBJ2-6, with no clear D. V lost 9 bases and J lost 3, with 12 bases in between. The CDR3 loop spans 14 amino acids. Germline CDR1 LNHDA, CDR2 SQIVND (reference sequence).

This clonotype has just one count. J is TRBJ2-1 and V is TRBV9; unclear D gene. Germline V lookup: CDR1 SGDLS, CDR2 YYNGEE. Trimming took 0 bases from V and 8 from J, leaving 9 bases between them. There are 13 residues in the CDR3. The CDR3 loop reads CASSVEVRDEQFF. Written as DNA, the CDR3 is TGTGCCAGCAGCGTAGAGGTAAGGGATGAGCAGTTCTTC. Combining the CDR3 with reference TRBV9 and TRBJ2-1 gives the whole variable domain DSGVTQTPKHLITATGQRVTLRCSPRSGDLSVYWYQQSLDQGLQFLIQYYNGEERAKGNILERFSAQQFPDLHSELNLSSLELGDSALYFCASSVEVRDEQFFGPGTRLTVL.

This clonotype appeared once. The rearrangement uses TRBV9 and TRBJ2-1; no clear D. The CDR3 contains 15 residues. Trimming left V 7 bases short and J 4 bases short, with 18 bases between. CDR1 and CDR2 from the germline V gene are SGDLS and YYNGEE. Here the CDR3 reads CASSRTPALYNEQFF. The CDR3 DNA reads TGTGCCAGCTCCAGGACCCCCGCACTGTACAATGAGCAGTTCTTC.